These 27 T cell receptor beta chains share one sample of origin, sequenced in a study of T cell changes during pregnancy in multiple sclerosis (dated 2019 in TCRdb). The library came from the immunoSEQ multiplex PCR assay. TCRdb holds this immuneACCESS table with in-frame rearrangements only. Some clones are missing; in checked studies, unresolved V genes explain under half, and the rest has no known cause. The table for this sample lists around 65,000 clones; roughly nine tenths of them were counted only once. 2.5% to 3.5% of the sample goes to the ten largest clones. This material consisted of peripheral blood, taken in the first trimester of pregnancy. These receptors were collected from a female donor in good health, enrolled as a control in a pregnancy study.

V usage is TRBV5-1 and J usage is TRBJ1-2; 8 bases agree with TRBD1. The CDR3 extends over 14 amino acids. Germline trimming cut 4 bases from V and 5 bases from J; bases unmatched to any gene: 7. Germline V gives CDR1 SGHRS, CDR2 YFSETQ. This chain's CDR3 is CASSPGQGGYGYTF. The CDR3, as DNA: TGCGCCAGCAGCCCCGGACAGGGAGGTTATGGCTACACCTTC.

At least ten counts were recorded for this clone. The chain links TRBV6-5 to TRBJ1-3; D is ambiguous. CDR1 MNHEY and CDR2 SVGAGI come from the germline V gene. The V end lost 2 bases, the J end lost 7 bases, and 9 bases lay between the germline ends. The length of the CDR3 is 13 residues. The CDR3 sequence is CASSYSSRNTIYF. The CDR3 DNA sequence: TGTGCCAGCAGTTACAGTTCGAGGAACACCATATATTTT.

This clone was seen a single time. V is TRBV9 and J is TRBJ2-3, with TRBD2 as a possible D gene (5 bases). This CDR3 is 15 amino acids long. V lost 0 bases to trimming and J lost 8 bases, with 16 bases between them. Germline-derived CDR1 and CDR2 are SGDLS and YYNGEE. The chain's CDR3 is CASSVGIGFEGTQYF. The DNA for the CDR3 is TGTGCCAGCAGCGTAGGAATAGGGTTTGAGGGTACGCAGTATTTT.

The chain joins TRBV19 to TRBJ1-4, with TRBD1 matching 9 bases. J gave up 7 bases and V 6 bases, and 6 bases lay outside the gene matches. This CDR3 has 14 amino acids. Germline CDR1 is LNHDA and CDR2 is SQIVND (reference sequence). DNA of the CDR3: TGTGCCAGTAGGGACGGGACAGGGTCTGAAAAACTGTTTTTT. The encoded protein is CASRDGTGSEKLFF.

V usage is TRBV7-2 and J usage is TRBJ1-2; tentatively, D is TRBD1 (6 bases). The V end was cut by 0 bases, the J end by 4 bases, with 9 bases between. The CDR3 has 14 residues. Germline lookup yields CDR1 SGHTA and CDR2 FQGNSA. The CDR3 loop reads CASSLAGGPYGYTF. In DNA form, the CDR3 reads TGTGCCAGCAGCTTAGCGGGGGGGCCCTATGGCTACACCTTC.

The gene calls are TRBV11-2 and TRBJ1-1, with D unresolved. The CDR3 contains 14 residues. V lost 5 bases and J lost 0, with 10 bases in between. Looked up from germline, CDR1 is SGHAT and CDR2 is FQNNGV. The CDR3: CASSATFMNTEAFF. Written as DNA, the CDR3 is TGTGCCAGCAGCGCGACATTTATGAACACTGAAGCTTTCTTT.

The CDR3 is CASSLWTSGTGELFF. The CDR3 DNA reads as TGTGCCAGCAGCTTGTGGACTAGCGGCACCGGGGAGCTGTTTTTT. The chain recombines TRBV5-4 with TRBJ2-2; 10 bases agree with TRBD2. The ends lost 1 base at V and 4 bases at J; junction bases unmatched: 1. Per the germline V gene, CDR1 is SGHNT and CDR2 is YYREEE (reference sequence). This CDR3 is built from 15 residues.

This clone was counted a single time. J is TRBJ2-5 and V is TRBV29-1, with a possible D match to TRBD1 (6 bases). The end of the DNA aligns better with TRBJ2-7, so the J call may be wrong. CDR3 length equals 12 residues. Germline loops: CDR1 SQVTM, CDR2 ANQGSEA. The CDR3 reads CSVGRGAYEQYF. The DNA for the CDR3 is TGCAGCGTTGGCAGGGGTGCCTACGAGCAGTACTTC.

The chain is built from TRBV21-1 and TRBJ1-1. TRBV21-1 is a documented pseudogene. The CDR3 is 15 residues long. CDR3 in amino acids: CASSKGGGGLSEAFF. CDR3 DNA sequence: TGTGCCAGCAGCAAAGGAGGGGGGGGCCTGAGTGAAGCTTTCTTT.

The gene calls are TRBV9 and TRBJ1-4, with a tentative D call TRBD1 (6 bases). V gave up 3 bases and J gave up 7 bases, with 13 bases separating them. The germline CDR1 and CDR2 sequences are SGDLS and YYNGEE. CDR3 size: 14 residues. CDR3 in DNA: TGTGCCAGCAGCGAGGGGGAAGCCAGTGAAAAACTGTTTTTT. The encoded protein is CASSEGEASEKLFF.

V gene TRBV30 combines with J gene TRBJ1-2, with 7 bases identical to TRBD1. The V gene's germline CDR1 is GTSNPN and CDR2 SVGIG (reference sequence). V was clipped by 2 bases and J by 8 bases; unmatched bases: 2. The CDR3 loop spans 11 amino acids. CDR3 nucleotide sequence: TGTGCCTGGAGTACGACAGGGGGCTACACCTTC. Protein: CAWSTTGGYTF. The entire variable domain, with the rest obtained from reference TRBV30 and TRBJ1-2, is as follows: SQTIHQWPATLVQPVGSPLSLECTVEGTSNPNLYWYRQAAGRGLQLLFYSVGIGQISSEVPQNLSASRPQDRQFILSSKKLLLSDSGFYLCAWSTTGGYTFGSGTRLTVV.

This chain uses TRBV19 with TRBJ1-1; 9 positions match TRBD1. V trimming: 7 bases; J trimming: 0 bases; junction bases outside the gene matches: 9. Germline values: CDR1 LNHDA, CDR2 SQIVND (reference sequence). The CDR3 consists of 16 residues. CDR3 in DNA: TGTGCCAGTACCTTTAAACAGGGGGCCCTGAACACTGAAGCTTTCTTT. It yields the protein CASTFKQGALNTEAFF.

This chain uses TRBV30 with TRBJ1-2; unclear D gene. CDR3 size: 13 residues. The germline V gene encodes CDR1 GTSNPN and CDR2 SVGIG (reference sequence). Between the trimmed V and J ends, which lost 2 bases and 8 bases, there was a span of 15 bases. The CDR3 coding sequence is TGTGCCTGGAGTCCGACGTCCCAGAGGGGCTACACCTTC. Its protein is CAWSPTSQRGYTF.

J is TRBJ1-2 and V is TRBV5-6; 7 bases are shared with TRBD1. There are 16 residues in the CDR3. Germline loops: CDR1 SGHDT, CDR2 YYEEEE. J lost 2 bases, V lost 4 bases, and 11 bases had no gene match. For the CDR3, the DNA is TGTGCCAGCAGCACCTATGGGACAGTAAACAACTATGGCTACACCTTC. It codes for CASSTYGTVNNYGYTF.

CDR3 nucleotides: TGTGCCAGCAGTGGGGCCGGGACAGCGAACACTGAAGCTTTCTTT. As protein: CASSGAGTANTEAFF. The J gene is TRBJ1-1, the V gene TRBV27; 7 bases are a match to TRBD1. The V gene end was trimmed by 5 bases and the J gene end by 1 base; junction bases not matched to a gene: 7. Germline V CDR1 and CDR2: MNHEY, SMNVEV (reference sequence). The CDR3 extends over 15 amino acids.

This chain uses TRBV4-3 with TRBJ1-4; no definite D call. V was clipped by 0 bases and J by 3 bases, with 11 bases between them. Germline V lookup: CDR1 LGHNA, CDR2 YSLEER. The CDR3 is 16 amino acids. The CDR3 DNA reads as TGCGCCAGCAGCCAAGAATTGGCCTCCGCTAATGAAAAACTGTTTTTT. This gives the protein CASSQELASANEKLFF.

This sequence joins TRBV4-3 and TRBJ2-1; TRBD2 matches 9 bases. V lost 0 bases, J lost 0 bases, and 6 bases stayed unmatched. The CDR3 length is 18 residues. CDR1 is LGHNA and CDR2 is YSLEER in the germline V gene. CDR3: CASSQDRLADSSYNEQFF. The CDR3 DNA sequence: TGCGCCAGCAGCCAAGATCGACTAGCGGATAGCTCCTACAATGAGCAGTTCTTC.

This clone was counted once. This chain joins TRBV27 and TRBJ2-1, with 8 bases lining up with TRBD2. CDR1 and CDR2 (germline): MNHEY, SMNVEV (reference sequence). J was trimmed by 5 bases and V by 5 bases; bases with no gene match: 14. The length of the CDR3 is 17 residues. CDR3 sequence (DNA): TGTGCCAGCAGTACCTTAGGGGGTAGCGGGGTCCACAATGAGCAGTTCTTC. Translating it yields CASSTLGGSGVHNEQFF.

The chain couples TRBV5-1 to TRBJ2-1; 10 nucleotides match TRBD2. CDR1 is SGHRS, CDR2 YFSETQ, per germline. V lost 2 bases, J lost 8 bases, and 13 bases stayed unmatched. The CDR3 loop spans 17 amino acids. In nucleotides, the CDR3 is TGCGCCAGCAGCTTATTGTATGACTGGACTAGCGGATATGAGCAGTTCTTC. Translated, it gives CASSLLYDWTSGYEQFF. Supplemented by reference TRBV5-1 and TRBJ2-1, the full variable domain reads KAGVTQTPRYLIKTRGQQVTLSCSPISGHRSVSWYQQTPGQGLQFLFEYFSETQRNKGNFPGRFSGRQFSNSRSEMNVSTLELGDSALYLCASSLLYDWTSGYEQFFGPGTRLTVL.

This chain connects TRBV11-3 to TRBJ2-3, with 8 bases identical to TRBD2. J gave up 4 bases and V 1 base, and 10 bases lay outside the gene matches. Looked up from germline, CDR1 is SGHNT and CDR2 is YENEEA. The CDR3 extends over 17 amino acids. DNA of the CDR3: TGTGCCAGCAGCTTAGTCGTGAGAGCGGGAGCCGCAGATACGCAGTATTTT. It encodes CASSLVVRAGAADTQYF.

The chain joins TRBV30 to TRBJ1-2, with D unclear. The CDR3 runs to 13 residues. Germline V lookup: CDR1 GTSNPN, CDR2 SVGIG (reference sequence). Trimming cost V 4 bases and J 8 bases, with 17 bases left between them. The CDR3 sequence is CAWNPRRSGGYTF. CDR3 DNA sequence: TGTGCCTGGAACCCCCGACGATCCGGGGGCTACACCTTC.

The chain couples TRBV9 to TRBJ2-1; 9 bases line up with TRBD1. In germline, CDR1 is SGDLS, CDR2 YYNGEE. Losses at the gene ends were 0 bases for V and 6 bases for J; bases not matched to a gene: 1. This CDR3 has 14 amino acids. The DNA for the CDR3 is TGTGCCAGCAGCGTAGGGACAGGGGTCAATGAGCAGTTCTTC. Translated, it gives CASSVGTGVNEQFF. Filled out from reference TRBV9 and TRBJ2-1, the complete variable domain reads DSGVTQTPKHLITATGQRVTLRCSPRSGDLSVYWYQQSLDQGLQFLIQYYNGEERAKGNILERFSAQQFPDLHSELNLSSLELGDSALYFCASSVGTGVNEQFFGPGTRLTVL.

This clone showed up just once. This sequence joins TRBV10-2 and TRBJ1-1; D is uncertain. Germline V CDR1 and CDR2: WSHSY, SAAADI. Deletions cut 7 bases from V and 3 bases from J, with 6 bases between. The CDR3 consists of 11 residues. As DNA, the CDR3 is TGCGCCAGCACTCGGGACACTGAAGCTTTCTTT. This codes for CASTRDTEAFF.

The rearrangement uses TRBV11-3 and TRBJ2-1, with 14 bases fitting TRBD2. V lost 6 bases and J lost 9; bases outside the gene matches: 10. Germline V gene lookup returns CDR1 SGHNT and CDR2 YENEEA. This CDR3 spans 16 amino acids. The CDR3 DNA reads as TGTGCCAGCAGTTCGAGACTAGCGGGAGGGCCTAGTGAGCAGTTCTTC. This gives the protein CASSSRLAGGPSEQFF. The complete variable domain, with remaining parts taken from reference TRBV11-3 and TRBJ2-1, reads EAGVVQSPRYKIIEKKQPVAFWCNPISGHNTLYWYLQNLGQGPELLIRYENEEAVDDSQLPKDRFSAERLKGVDSTLKIQPAELGDSAVYLCASSSRLAGGPSEQFFGPGTRLTVL.

The chain couples TRBV19 to TRBJ2-7; TRBD2 aligns across 8 bases. CDR1 is LNHDA, CDR2 SQIVND, per germline (reference sequence). The V gene end was trimmed by 10 bases and the J gene end by 6 bases; junction bases not matched to a gene: 11. The CDR3 loop spans 13 amino acids. As DNA, the CDR3 is TGTGCCACCCGTCAGAGCGGGAGCTCCGAGCAGTACTTC. Its protein is CATRQSGSSEQYF.

V usage is TRBV7-8 and J usage is TRBJ1-2; D is unclear. The germline CDR1 and CDR2 sequences are SGHVS and FQNEAQ. The length of the CDR3 is 14 residues. V dropped 0 bases and J dropped 5 bases, with 10 bases sitting between them. The CDR3: CASSLAGGHYGYTF. As DNA, the CDR3 is TGTGCCAGCAGCTTAGCGGGTGGGCATTATGGCTACACCTTC.

This clone was observed once. The V gene is TRBV2, the J gene TRBJ1-1; no clear D gene. The V gene lost 5 bases and the J gene lost 1 base, with 11 bases spanning the gap. The CDR3 runs 14 residues. Per germline, CDR1 SNHLY and CDR2 FYNNEI. The CDR3 DNA follows: TGTGCCAGCAGTCCCCACTACGGGAACACTGAAGCTTTCTTT. Amino acids: CASSPHYGNTEAFF.